One sample yielded the 15 T cell receptor beta chains listed below, sequenced in a study of shared clonotypes between healthy human individuals. The assay was immunoSEQ multiplex PCR, and TCRdb's table has in-frame clones only and misses some. The data contain some 2,500,000 clones, roughly 92% of them singletons. The source material was naive CD4+ T cells from PBMCs. Described subset: CD45RA+ positively selected. These receptors were taken from a man aged 18 to 29 in good health. Some clones in this sample may be carry-over from other donors' samples.

This chain connects TRBV19 to TRBJ2-7; TRBD2 is a possible D gene (6 bases). Trimming stripped 4 bases from V and 4 bases from J, with 20 bases between. Germline CDR1 is LNHDA and CDR2 is SQIVND (reference sequence). The CDR3 consists of 16 residues. This CDR3 is CASSTFPGGNFYEQYF. As DNA, the CDR3 is TGTGCCAGTAGTACCTTCCCCGGCGGGAACTTTTACGAGCAGTACTTC.

V usage is TRBV5-1 and J usage is TRBJ2-4, with 9 bases fitting TRBD1. The CDR3 covers 15 residues. Germline CDR1 is SGHRS and CDR2 is YFSETQ. V was clipped by 4 bases and J by 8 bases; unmatched bases: 10. CDR3 protein: CASSTGQGLWDIQYF. The CDR3 DNA sequence: TGCGCCAGCAGCACGGGACAGGGTTTATGGGACATTCAGTACTTC.

A remark on this clone: Within the sample, other DNA sequences also encode this same CDR3. The CDR3 loop is CASSPGTGNYEQYF. CDR3 nucleotide sequence: TGTGCCAGCTCACCAGGGACAGGGAACTACGAGCAGTACTTC. The chain employs TRBV18 and TRBJ2-7; the match to TRBD1 covers 9 bases. The CDR3 contains 14 residues. The V segment lost 2 bases and the J segment 3 bases; nucleotides outside the gene matches: 2. CDR1 KGHSH and CDR2 LQKENI come from the germline V gene.

The J gene is TRBJ1-1, the V gene TRBV30, with 7 bases aligning to TRBD1. V lost 1 base and J lost 5; bases outside the gene matches: 1. The germline gives CDR1 GTSNPN, CDR2 SVGIG (reference sequence). The CDR3 is 12 residues long. This CDR3 reads CAWSAGGTEAFF. CDR3 DNA: TGTGCCTGGAGTGCAGGGGGAACTGAAGCTTTCTTT.

This chain uses TRBV5-1 with TRBJ2-5; TRBD2 matches at 11 bases. The J segment lost 5 bases and the V segment lost 0 bases, leaving 9 bases of the junction unmatched. The germline CDR1 and CDR2 sequences are SGHRS and YFSETQ. CDR3 length equals 17 residues. As DNA, the CDR3 is TGCGCCAGCAGCTTGGGGATAGCGGGAGGGCCTGGGGAGACCCAGTACTTC. This codes for CASSLGIAGGPGETQYF.

This sequence joins TRBV19 and TRBJ2-7; 7 nucleotides line up with TRBD1. V lost 5 bases and J lost 2; bases outside the gene matches: 6. The CDR3 length is 14 residues. In germline, CDR1 is LNHDA, CDR2 SQIVND (reference sequence). The chain's CDR3 is CASSLNRGPYEQYF. The CDR3 DNA follows: TGTGCCAGTAGTCTTAACAGGGGACCCTACGAGCAGTACTTC.

Details on this clone: The same CDR3 can be traced to other DNA sequences in this sample. The CDR3 here is CATSRAAGTTGDTF. Here the CDR3 DNA reads TGTGCCACCAGCAGAGCCGCGGGGACGACCGGCGACACCTTC. This sequence joins TRBV15 and TRBJ1-2; weak D call: TRBD1 (5 bases). From germline, CDR1 is LNHNV and CDR2 YYDKDF (reference sequence). There are 14 residues in the CDR3. V lost 1 base and J 12 bases, leaving 18 bases between the germline ends.

The count of this clone is one. The chain joins TRBV29-1 to TRBJ1-5, with TRBD1 matching 8 bases. Germline assignment: CDR1 SQVTM and CDR2 ANQGSEA. This CDR3 spans 12 amino acids. Trimming removed 6 bases from V and 4 bases from J; junction bases left unmatched: 2. The CDR3 DNA reads TGCAGCGTGGGACAGGCTAATCAGCCCCAGCATTTT. Translating gives CSVGQANQPQHF.

This clone was recorded once. J is TRBJ2-2 and V is TRBV10-3; no firm D call. Germline V lookup: CDR1 ENHRY, CDR2 SYGVKD. V lost 7 bases to trimming and J lost 0 bases, with 9 bases between them. CDR3 length: 14 residues. Here the CDR3 DNA reads TGTGCCATCACCCAGGCTCCGAACACCGGGGAGCTGTTTTTT. Encoded protein: CAITQAPNTGELFF.

J is TRBJ2-7 and V is TRBV2; 8 positions match TRBD2. Germline CDR1 reads SNHLY; CDR2 reads FYNNEI. The V segment lost 4 bases and the J segment 2 bases; nucleotides outside the gene matches: 1. This CDR3 region has 13 residues. The CDR3: CASSVSGAYEQYF. The CDR3 region has the DNA TGTGCCAGCAGTGTTAGCGGGGCCTACGAGCAGTACTTC.

The chain joins TRBV5-1 to TRBJ1-4; no clear D. CDR3 length: 15 amino acids. V was pared by 4 bases and J by 4 bases, with 14 bases between. Germline lookup yields CDR1 SGHRS and CDR2 YFSETQ. The CDR3: CASSAMDGNNEKLFF. CDR3 nucleotide sequence: TGCGCCAGCAGCGCGATGGACGGAAATAATGAAAAACTGTTTTTT.

In this sample, this clone turned up a few times. The chain is built from TRBV5-1 and TRBJ2-7; D remains ambiguous. Germline V gene sequence: CDR1 SGHRS, CDR2 YFSETQ. Trimming took off 0 bases at V and 9 bases at J, with 13 bases between the two ends. This CDR3 has 13 residues. The CDR3 DNA is TGCGCCAGCAGCTTGGCTGGAATGGGTAGGCAGTACTTC. It translates to CASSLAGMGRQYF.

This clone was detected only once. The chain uses TRBV5-1 and TRBJ2-1; D perhaps matches TRBD2 (5 bases). The ends were cut back, 0 bases at V and 3 bases at J, with 10 bases in the middle. CDR3 length equals 15 residues. Germline V gives CDR1 SGHRS, CDR2 YFSETQ. CDR3 bases: TGCGCCAGCAGCTTGGATGCCGGGGTCTACAATGAGCAGTTCTTC. Amino acids: CASSLDAGVYNEQFF.

The J gene is TRBJ2-4, the V gene TRBV4-1, with unresolved D. The germline gives CDR1 MGHRA, CDR2 YSYEKL. This CDR3 has 16 amino acids. The germline V and J ends were trimmed by 6 bases and 0 bases, with 15 bases remaining between them. CDR3 in amino acids: CASSHPAFEAKNIQYF. The CDR3 DNA follows: TGCGCCAGCAGTCACCCCGCCTTTGAAGCCAAAAACATTCAGTACTTC.

The chain combines TRBV27 with TRBJ2-1, with 14 bases identical to TRBD2. J gave up 0 bases and V 6 bases, and 10 bases lay outside the gene matches. There are 19 residues in the CDR3. Germline CDR1 and CDR2: MNHEY and SMNVEV (reference sequence). CDR3 residues: CASSPLGTSGRTSYNEQFF. Here the CDR3 DNA reads TGTGCCAGCAGCCCTCTTGGGACTAGCGGGAGAACCTCCTACAATGAGCAGTTCTTC.